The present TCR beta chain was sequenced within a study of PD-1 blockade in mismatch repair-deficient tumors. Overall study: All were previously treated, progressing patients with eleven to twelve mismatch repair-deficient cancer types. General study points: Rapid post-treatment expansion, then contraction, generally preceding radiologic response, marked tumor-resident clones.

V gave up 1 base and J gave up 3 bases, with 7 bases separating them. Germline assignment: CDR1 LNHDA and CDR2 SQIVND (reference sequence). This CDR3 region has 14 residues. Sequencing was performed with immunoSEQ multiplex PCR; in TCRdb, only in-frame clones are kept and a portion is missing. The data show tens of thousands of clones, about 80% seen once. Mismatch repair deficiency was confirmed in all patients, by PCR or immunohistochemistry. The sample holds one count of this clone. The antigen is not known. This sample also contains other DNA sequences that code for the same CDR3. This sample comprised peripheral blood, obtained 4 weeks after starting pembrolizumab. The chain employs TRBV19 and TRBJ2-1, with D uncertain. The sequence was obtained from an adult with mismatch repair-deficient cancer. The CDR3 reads CASSIGGSYNEQFF. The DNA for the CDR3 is TGTGCCAGTAGTATAGGAGGCAGCTACAATGAGCAGTTCTTC.